These 28 T cell receptor beta chains originate from one sample sequenced in a study of regulatory T cells in long-lasting Graves disease. Time point specified: newly diagnosed GD, antithyroid drugs for less than 3 months. RNA extracted from PBMCs served as the sequencing template. Assembly of TCR beta libraries relied on iRepertoire HTBI primers together with Arm-PCR of CDR3 regions. MiXCR was run by TCRdb on the multiplex PCR reads, yielding one entry per CDR3 protein. The table shows under 700,000 distinct CDR3 sequences, with 15% to 20% occurring only once. The same data also contributed to another study, on T cells in Graves' hyperthyroidism and ophthalmopathy.

The sample here was peripheral blood mononuclear cells (PBMCs), taken at new diagnosis, from a patient treated with antithyroid drugs. The receptors stem from a woman aged 35 to 59 with Graves disease.

Concerning this clonotype itself: A much larger clone sits a single nucleotide away, making a read error possible. The rearrangement uses TRBV7-3 and TRBJ2-1; 11 bases agree with TRBD2. Germline V CDR1 and CDR2: SGHTA, FQGTGA. CDR3 length: 18 amino acids. The DNA of the CDR3 is TGTGCCAGCAGCTTGGCTAGCGGGGGGCCCCCATCCTACAATGAGCAGCTCTTC. It is translated as CASSLASGGPPSYNEQLF.

In its sample, this clonotype was seen many times. The rearrangement joins TRBV5-1 to TRBJ1-1; 8 nucleotides line up with TRBD1. J lost 1 base, V lost 4 bases, and 6 bases had no gene match. CDR1 is SGHRS, CDR2 YFSETQ, per germline. This CDR3 region has 15 residues. The CDR3 DNA sequence: TGCGCCAGCAGCACGGACAGGGCGACGAACACTGAAGCTTTCTTT. It yields the protein CASSTDRATNTEAFF.

This clonotype occurred many times. V is TRBV28 and J is TRBJ2-7; the match to TRBD1 covers 7 bases. CDR1 is MDHEN and CDR2 is SYDVKM in the germline V gene. This CDR3 region has 16 residues. V lost 7 bases and J lost 3; bases outside the gene matches: 15. The CDR3 region has the DNA TGTGCCAGCAATCAGATGACAGGGAAGTTGAGCTACGAGCAGTACTTC. It is translated as CASNQMTGKLSYEQYF.

This clonotype has at least ten counts. The rearrangement joins TRBV2 to TRBJ2-3; the D gene is possibly TRBD1 (6 bases). Per the germline V gene, CDR1 is SNHLY and CDR2 is FYNNEI. V gave up 4 bases and J gave up 1 base, with 12 bases separating them. The CDR3 is 15 residues long. The CDR3 DNA reads TGTGCCAGCAGTGGAGGGGGTACGGGCACAGATACGCAGTATTTT. Protein: CASSGGGTGTDTQYF.

This chain joins TRBV3-1 and TRBJ1-2; 8 nucleotides line up with TRBD1. Germline V gene lookup returns CDR1 LGHDT and CDR2 YNNKEL (reference sequence). The J segment lost 4 bases and the V segment lost 0 bases, leaving 4 bases of the junction unmatched. The CDR3 runs 15 residues. CDR3 DNA: TGTGCCAGCAGCCAAGATTCAGGGGGCGCCTATGGCTACACCTTC. It specifies CASSQDSGGAYGYTF.

The table lists this clonotype with a few counts. The J gene is TRBJ2-5, the V gene TRBV5-5; possibly TRBD1 for D (6 bases). This CDR3 spans 15 amino acids. V lost 3 bases to trimming and J lost 4 bases, with 16 bases between them. From germline, CDR1 is SGHKS and CDR2 YYEKEE (reference sequence). In DNA form, the CDR3 reads TGTGCCAGCAGCTCCATCATGACAGGATTAGAGACCCAGTACTTC. It specifies CASSSIMTGLETQYF.

CDR3: CASRTTGRGYTF. For the CDR3, the DNA is TGTGCCAGCAGAACGACAGGGAGGGGCTACACCTTC. The chain combines TRBV12-3 or TRBV12-4 with TRBJ1-2, with 7 bases aligning to TRBD1. This CDR3 comprises 12 residues. The junction had 6 bases not matched to a gene; V was cut back by 6 bases and J by 8 bases.

Many counts were recorded for this clonotype. Written as DNA, the CDR3 is TGTGCCACCCGACAGGACCCTAGCACAGATACGCAGTATTTT. As protein: CATRQDPSTDTQYF. This rearrangement joins TRBV3-1 to TRBJ2-3; perhaps TRBD1 as D (6 bases). The CDR3 contains 14 residues. V was shortened by 10 bases and J by 0 bases, with 14 bases between the two germline ends. The germline gives CDR1 LGHDT, CDR2 YNNKEL (reference sequence).

The sample holds many counts of this clonotype. CDR3 region: CASSSGLADYEQYF. In nucleotides, the CDR3 is TGTGCCAGCAGCTCTGGACTAGCCGACTACGAGCAGTACTTC. V usage is TRBV7-2 and J usage is TRBJ2-7, with 8 bases identical to TRBD2. Germline V CDR1 and CDR2: SGHTA, FQGNSA. The V segment lost 4 bases and the J segment 3 bases; nucleotides outside the gene matches: 5. The CDR3 runs to 14 residues. Filled out from reference TRBV7-2 and TRBJ2-7, the complete variable domain reads GAGVSQSPSNKVTEKGKDVELRCDPISGHTALYWYRQSLGQGLEFLIYFQGNSAPDKSGLPSDRFSAERTGGSVSTLTIQRTQQEDSAVYLCASSSGLADYEQYFGPGTRLTVT.

This clonotype was seen a handful of times. The chain has TRBV6-1 and TRBJ2-2; 7 bases are shared with TRBD1. Germline lookup yields CDR1 MNHNS and CDR2 SASEGT. The CDR3 has 14 amino acids. V was clipped by 5 bases and J by 6 bases; unmatched bases: 6. The DNA of the CDR3 is TGTGCCAGCAGTCTCCATACAGGGGCCGGGGAGCTGTTTTTT. Residues: CASSLHTGAGELFF.

This clonotype was detected ten times or more. The V call is TRBV12-3 or TRBV12-4, the J call TRBJ1-5; 7 bases are shared with TRBD1. The CDR3 runs to 14 residues. V trimming: 6 bases; J trimming: 7 bases; junction bases outside the gene matches: 9. The CDR3 sequence is CASSDGQAWQPQHF. The CDR3 DNA sequence: TGTGCCAGCAGCGACGGACAGGCTTGGCAGCCCCAGCATTTT.

There are many counts of this clonotype. The CDR3 loop is CAPGVRGPGNGTEAFF. The CDR3 DNA reads as TGTGCCCCTGGGGTGAGGGGGCCTGGGAATGGCACTGAAGCTTTCTTT. The J gene is TRBJ1-1, the V gene TRBV11-2, with 7 bases identical to TRBD1. The V gene's germline CDR1 is SGHAT and CDR2 FQNNGV. V lost 11 bases, J lost 4 bases, and 19 bases stayed unmatched. The CDR3 is 16 residues long.

This clonotype was recorded at least ten times. The genes are TRBV29-1 and TRBJ2-1; D is uncertain. With 3 bases removed from V and 3 bases from J, the gap between germline ends came to 9 bases. Germline assignment: CDR1 SQVTM and CDR2 ANQGSEA. This CDR3 has 13 amino acids. The CDR3: CSVDRVDYNEQFF. CDR3 bases: TGCAGCGTTGATCGAGTGGACTACAATGAGCAGTTCTTC.

The chain joins TRBV4-1 to TRBJ2-1; D gene uncertain. The DNA end is more similar to TRBJ2-4, so the J call may be wrong. CDR1 MGHRA and CDR2 YSYEKL come from the germline V gene. The length of the CDR3 is 14 residues. For the CDR3, the DNA is TGCGCCAGCAGCCAAGAAGCAGGTATCGACATTCAGTACTTC. It translates to CASSQEAGIDIQYF.

In this sample, this clonotype turned up many times. The chain carries TRBV14 and TRBJ2-4; D possibly matches TRBD1 or TRBD2 (5 bases each). This CDR3 is built from 13 residues. Germline assignment: CDR1 SGHDN and CDR2 FVKESK. Trimming took 2 bases from V and 15 from J, leaving 17 bases between them. The DNA of the CDR3 is TGTGCCAGCAGCCAATCTACGGGACGCATCCGGTACTTC. Translating gives CASSQSTGRIRYF.

Ten or more counts support this clonotype. The genes are TRBV5-6 and TRBJ2-1; TRBD2 might be the D (5 bases). The ends were cut back, 2 bases at V and 8 bases at J, with 11 bases in the middle. CDR1 is SGHDT and CDR2 is YYEEEE in the germline V gene. The CDR3 length is 13 residues. The DNA for the CDR3 is TGTGCCAGCAGCTTCGTTAGCGAGGATGAGCAGTTCTTC. It encodes CASSFVSEDEQFF.

The chain couples TRBV4-2 to TRBJ1-2, with TRBD1 matching 7 bases. The ends lost 1 base at V and 8 bases at J; junction bases unmatched: 13. The germline gives CDR1 LGHNA, CDR2 YNFKEQ. The CDR3 extends over 16 amino acids. CDR3 region: CASSQVITGAREGYTF. CDR3 sequence (DNA): TGTGCCAGCAGCCAAGTTATAACAGGGGCCCGGGAGGGCTACACCTTC.

This clonotype was found many times. This chain uses TRBV13 with TRBJ2-3; TRBD2 is a possible D gene (6 bases). Per germline, CDR1 PRHDT and CDR2 FYEKMQ (reference sequence). Trimming left V 5 bases short and J 5 bases short, with 20 bases between. This CDR3 spans 16 amino acids. In DNA, the CDR3 is TGTGCCAGCAGCGCTCGGGACTTACCGGATGTAGATACGCAGTATTTT. Amino acids: CASSARDLPDVDTQYF.

The rearrangement joins TRBV7-9 to TRBJ1-2; 10 nucleotides line up with TRBD1. Germline V gives CDR1 SEHNR, CDR2 FQNEAQ (reference sequence). This CDR3 is built from 13 residues. V shed 6 bases, J shed 4 bases, and the junction held 2 bases outside the gene matches. CDR3 nucleotides: TGTGCCAGCAGGGGACAGGGGAGCTATGGCTACACCTTC. Protein: CASRGQGSYGYTF.

The chain couples TRBV6-2 or TRBV6-3 to TRBJ2-6, with D tentatively TRBD2 (5 bases). CDR1 is MNHEY and CDR2 is SVGEGT in the germline V gene. CDR3 length equals 14 residues. V was shortened by 2 bases and J by 5 bases, with 7 bases between the two germline ends. CDR3 DNA sequence: TGTGCCAGCAGTTACGGCGGGCGGGCCAACGTCCTGACTTTC. Protein sequence: CASSYGGRANVLTF.

V and J are TRBV3-1 and TRBJ2-2; 7 bases match TRBD2. From germline, CDR1 is LGHDT and CDR2 YNNKEL (reference sequence). The CDR3 extends over 16 amino acids. The ends lost 10 bases at V and 6 bases at J; junction bases unmatched: 17. The CDR3 loop is CATQRGGGGGAGELFF. In DNA form, the CDR3 reads TGTGCCACACAAAGGGGTGGCGGGGGAGGTGCCGGGGAGCTGTTTTTT.

This clonotype was observed many times. The chain recombines TRBV2 with TRBJ1-2; TRBD1 matches 7 bases. The ends lost 6 bases at V and 3 bases at J; junction bases unmatched: 7. CDR1 and CDR2 (germline): SNHLY, FYNNEI. The CDR3 loop spans 14 amino acids. CDR3 sequence reads: CASSRGQTDYGYTF. The CDR3 region has the DNA TGTGCCAGCAGCCGGGGACAGACCGACTATGGCTACACCTTC.

The chain has TRBV29-1 and TRBJ1-2, with a possible D match to TRBD1 (5 bases). Trimming took 2 bases from V and 4 from J, leaving 11 bases between them. The CDR3 loop spans 13 amino acids. Germline V CDR1 and CDR2: SQVTM, ANQGSEA. The CDR3 bases are TGCAGCGTTGAATCTAGGGACCCCTATGGCTACACCTTC. It specifies CSVESRDPYGYTF.

This clonotype has a handful of counts. V usage is TRBV2 and J usage is TRBJ1-6, with D possibly matching TRBD1 (5 bases). CDR1 is SNHLY, CDR2 FYNNEI, per germline. This CDR3 region has 15 residues. V shed 8 bases and J shed 0 bases, with 11 bases lying between them. The CDR3 spells CASGSGSSYNSPLHF. Here the CDR3 DNA reads TGTGCCAGCGGATCAGGGAGCTCCTATAATTCACCCCTCCACTTT.

This clonotype was recorded many times. The rearrangement links TRBV12-3 or TRBV12-4 to TRBJ2-2; 8 bases are shared with TRBD1. The CDR3 spans 15 residues. The ends lost 6 bases at V and 5 bases at J; junction bases unmatched: 8. CDR3 coding DNA: TGTGCCAGCAGACGTGGACAGGGCCGGACCGGGGAGCTGTTTTTT. Residues: CASRRGQGRTGELFF.

This clonotype has a count of ten or more. The J gene is TRBJ1-6, the V gene TRBV6-5; no clear D gene. Trimming left V 0 bases short and J 0 bases short, with 12 bases between. The germline gives CDR1 MNHEY, CDR2 SVGAGI. CDR3 size: 18 residues. The CDR3 DNA follows: TGTGCCAGCAGTTACTCGAGCTCCCTTAGCTCCTATAATTCACCCCTCCACTTT. Translated, it gives CASSYSSSLSSYNSPLHF.

The sample holds many counts of this clonotype. This chain connects TRBV20-1 to TRBJ1-4; TRBD1 agrees at 7 bases. The V segment lost 6 bases and the J segment 0 bases; nucleotides outside the gene matches: 4. CDR3 length equals 14 residues. The germline gives CDR1 DFQATT, CDR2 SNEGSKA (reference sequence). CDR3 coding DNA: TGCAGTGCCAAAGACAGGGCAACTAATGAAAAACTGTTTTTT. Amino acid sequence: CSAKDRATNEKLFF.

In its sample, this clonotype was seen many times. V is TRBV12-3 or TRBV12-4 and J is TRBJ1-1; 7 nucleotides match TRBD1. Trimming took 7 bases from V and 1 from J; bases not matched to a gene: 9. CDR3 length equals 15 residues. The CDR3 DNA reads as TGTGCCAGCACAAGGGGGCTAAACCCGAACACTGAAGCTTTCTTT. Its translation is CASTRGLNPNTEAFF.